These 15 T cell receptor beta chains came from one sample sequenced in a study of immune heterogeneity within non-small cell lung tumors. Bulk tumor genomic DNA served as template, at 550 to 700 ng per sample. Far-apart biopsies, several per primary tumor, were taken during surgery. Samples came from untreated patients having curative surgery for newly diagnosed non-small cell lung cancer. Multiplex PCR amplified the TCR beta CDR3 region. Its first round ran for roughly 9 cycles with 32 V and 13 J primers. One entry per CDR3 protein results from TCRdb running MiXCR on the multiplex PCR reads. Found here are roughly 13,000 distinct CDR3 sequences, less than 25% of them singletons; the top ten hold approximately 4.6%. The sequencing sample was made of lung tumor tissue. The receptors stem from a man aged 55-75 years with non-small cell lung cancer.

This clonotype was found many times. This sequence joins TRBV20-1 and TRBJ1-1, with a weak D call TRBD1 (6 bases). The CDR3 is 13 residues long. Germline V lookup: CDR1 DFQATT, CDR2 SNEGSKA (reference sequence). V was pared by 5 bases and J by 4 bases, with 14 bases between. CDR3 in DNA: TGCAGTGCTGCCCCCACAGGGAGCACTGAAGCTTTCTTT. It specifies CSAAPTGSTEAFF.

This clonotype has a handful of counts. This chain joins TRBV4-1 and TRBJ2-3; 12 bases are a match to TRBD2. Germline CDR1 reads MGHRA; CDR2 reads YSYEKL. The junction had 4 bases not matched to a gene; V was cut back by 2 bases and J by 1 base. The CDR3 totals 17 residues. CDR3 nucleotides: TGCGCCAGCAGCCAACGACTAGCGGGAGCCCGCACAGATACGCAGTATTTT. This encodes CASSQRLAGARTDTQYF.

This clonotype was seen repeatedly, ten times or more. This sequence joins TRBV29-1 and TRBJ2-3, with TRBD2 matching 7 bases. This CDR3 has 14 residues. J gave up 1 base and V 3 bases, and 4 bases lay outside the gene matches. Germline V gene lookup returns CDR1 SQVTM and CDR2 ANQGSEA. This CDR3 reads CSVDSAGRTDTQYF. DNA of the CDR3: TGCAGCGTTGATTCAGCGGGACGCACAGATACGCAGTATTTT.

The chain uses TRBV19 and TRBJ1-5; tentative D call: TRBD1 (5 bases). The CDR3 runs to 16 residues. From germline, CDR1 is LNHDA and CDR2 SQIVND (reference sequence). V was cut by 5 bases and J by 1 base, with 15 bases left in between. The CDR3 reads CASSERDGTSNQPQHF. CDR3 coding DNA: TGTGCCAGTAGTGAAAGGGACGGGACCAGCAATCAGCCCCAGCATTTT. The variable domain in full, completed from reference TRBV19 and TRBJ1-5, reads DGGITQSPKYLFRKEGQNVTLSCEQNLNHDAMYWYRQDPGQGLRLIYYSQIVNDFQKGDIAEGYSVSREKKESFPLTVTSAQKNPTAFYLCASSERDGTSNQPQHFGDGTRLSIL.

In its sample, this clonotype ranks as medium-sized (0.01 to 0.1%). The chain combines TRBV11-2 with TRBJ1-6, with D unclear. V was trimmed by 3 bases and J by 6 bases, leaving 6 bases between them. Per the germline V gene, CDR1 is SGHAT and CDR2 is FQNNGV. CDR3 length: 13 amino acids. In DNA form, the CDR3 reads TGTGCCAGCAGCTTGCAGGCTAATTCACCCCTCCACTTT. It codes for CASSLQANSPLHF.

A note on this clonotype: A much larger clone lies a single base off, so this may be a read error. No conserved phenylalanine or tryptophan ends this CDR3, so it is likely a read error. The CDR3 sequence is CASSVRPSYSNQPQHL. Here the CDR3 DNA reads TGTGCCAGTAGTGTTCGACCGAGTTATAGCAATCAGCCCCAGCATCTT. This chain links TRBV19 with TRBJ1-5; D is unclear. Trimming left V 5 bases short and J 0 bases short, with 14 bases between. CDR3 length: 16 amino acids. CDR1 is LNHDA and CDR2 is SQIVND in the germline V gene (reference sequence).

V usage is TRBV30 and J usage is TRBJ2-7, with 9 bases fitting TRBD1. From germline, CDR1 is GTSNPN and CDR2 SVGIG (reference sequence). Germline trimming cut 4 bases from V and 3 bases from J; bases unmatched to any gene: 4. The CDR3 runs 13 residues. The CDR3 protein is CAWNPGQGYEQYF. The CDR3 nucleotides read TGTGCCTGGAACCCGGGACAGGGCTACGAGCAGTACTTC. Using reference TRBV30 and TRBJ2-7 for the parts outside the CDR3, the full variable domain is SQTIHQWPATLVQPVGSPLSLECTVEGTSNPNLYWYRQAAGRGLQLLFYSVGIGQISSEVPQNLSASRPQDRQFILSSKKLLLSDSGFYLCAWNPGQGYEQYFGPGTRLTVT.

This clonotype was recorded at least ten times. V is TRBV2 and J is TRBJ1-4; a possible D gene is TRBD1 (5 bases). This CDR3 region has 17 residues. V dropped 7 bases and J dropped 3 bases, with 21 bases sitting between them. The V gene's germline CDR1 is SNHLY and CDR2 FYNNEI. In nucleotides, the CDR3 is TGTGCCAGCATTCCCGATCGGAGGGGCCTTGCTAATGAAAAACTGTTTTTT. This translates into CASIPDRRGLANEKLFF. The variable domain in full, with the rest retrieved from reference TRBV2 and TRBJ1-4, is EPEVTQTPSHQVTQMGQEVILRCVPISNHLYFYWYRQILGQKVEFLVSFYNNEISEKSEIFDDQFSVERPDGSNFTLKIRSTKLEDSAMYFCASIPDRRGLANEKLFFGSGTQLSVL.

The chain combines TRBV7-9 with TRBJ1-2, with D possibly being TRBD1 (6 bases). The germline CDR1 and CDR2 sequences are SEHNR and FQNEAQ (reference sequence). CDR3 length: 17 residues. V was shortened by 5 bases and J by 1 base, with 20 bases between the two germline ends. CDR3 loop: CASSHPAQGRVNYGYTF. The CDR3 DNA is TGTGCCAGCAGCCATCCAGCACAGGGACGGGTTAACTATGGCTACACCTTC.

This clonotype showed up just a few times. The chain is built from TRBV12-3 or TRBV12-4 and TRBJ2-2; maybe TRBD2 (6 bases). V shed 4 bases and J shed 0 bases, with 15 bases lying between them. The CDR3 is 17 amino acids. CDR3 region: CASSSSPGLPNTGELFF. CDR3 DNA sequence: TGTGCCAGCAGTTCCTCTCCGGGACTTCCGAACACCGGGGAGCTGTTTTTT.

This clonotype was observed a handful of times. One junction end does not reproduce the germline sequence, and a read error may be involved. The chain recombines TRBV6-1 with TRBJ2-7; D unresolved. CDR1 is MNHNS, CDR2 SASEGT, per germline. The CDR3 is 12 amino acids. The CDR3 DNA reads TGTGCCAGCAGACGGCAGACATACGAGCGGTACTTC. The encoded protein is CASRRQTYERYF.

The chain has TRBV3-1 and TRBJ2-2; 11 positions agree with TRBD2. The germline CDR1 and CDR2 sequences are LGHDT and YNNKEL (reference sequence). V lost 0 bases, J lost 7 bases, and 7 bases stayed unmatched. The CDR3 sequence is 17 residues long. CDR3 region: CASSQELAGEYGGELFF. CDR3 nucleotide sequence: TGTGCCAGCAGCCAAGAACTAGCGGGAGAGTACGGCGGGGAGCTGTTTTTT.

By share, this clonotype counts as medium-sized. V is TRBV6-1 and J is TRBJ2-7; a weak D match, TRBD1 (6 bases). Germline V lookup: CDR1 MNHNS, CDR2 SASEGT. The CDR3 length is 12 residues. The germline V and J ends were trimmed by 5 bases and 4 bases, with 9 bases remaining between them. The CDR3 DNA is TGTGCCAGCAGTTTCACAGGGTACGAGCAGTACTTC. Translation: CASSFTGYEQYF.

By proportion, this clonotype is medium-sized. The rearrangement links TRBV19 to TRBJ2-7, with 11 positions matching TRBD1. This CDR3 region has 14 residues. Germline values: CDR1 LNHDA, CDR2 SQIVND (reference sequence). With 3 bases clipped from V and 4 bases from J, the junction kept 2 bases outside the gene matches. CDR3: CASSIGTGGYEQYF. CDR3 nucleotide sequence: TGTGCCAGTAGTATCGGGACAGGGGGGTACGAGCAGTACTTC.

This clonotype was seen once. The chain joins TRBV5-4 to TRBJ2-7; D tentatively fits TRBD1 or TRBD2 (5 bases each). Per the germline V gene, CDR1 is SGHNT and CDR2 is YYREEE (reference sequence). CDR3 size: 16 residues. V was clipped by 3 bases and J by 1 base, with 17 bases between them. The CDR3 protein is CASSSPRGRPSYEQYF. Here the CDR3 DNA reads TGTGCCAGCAGCTCGCCCCGGGGCCGCCCATCCTACGAGCAGTACTTC. The full variable domain, completed using reference TRBV5-4 and TRBJ2-7, is ETGVTQSPTHLIKTRGQQVTLRCSSQSGHNTVSWYQQALGQGPQFIFQYYREEENGRGNFPPRFSGLQFPNYSSELNVNALELDDSALYLCASSSPRGRPSYEQYFGPGTRLTVT.